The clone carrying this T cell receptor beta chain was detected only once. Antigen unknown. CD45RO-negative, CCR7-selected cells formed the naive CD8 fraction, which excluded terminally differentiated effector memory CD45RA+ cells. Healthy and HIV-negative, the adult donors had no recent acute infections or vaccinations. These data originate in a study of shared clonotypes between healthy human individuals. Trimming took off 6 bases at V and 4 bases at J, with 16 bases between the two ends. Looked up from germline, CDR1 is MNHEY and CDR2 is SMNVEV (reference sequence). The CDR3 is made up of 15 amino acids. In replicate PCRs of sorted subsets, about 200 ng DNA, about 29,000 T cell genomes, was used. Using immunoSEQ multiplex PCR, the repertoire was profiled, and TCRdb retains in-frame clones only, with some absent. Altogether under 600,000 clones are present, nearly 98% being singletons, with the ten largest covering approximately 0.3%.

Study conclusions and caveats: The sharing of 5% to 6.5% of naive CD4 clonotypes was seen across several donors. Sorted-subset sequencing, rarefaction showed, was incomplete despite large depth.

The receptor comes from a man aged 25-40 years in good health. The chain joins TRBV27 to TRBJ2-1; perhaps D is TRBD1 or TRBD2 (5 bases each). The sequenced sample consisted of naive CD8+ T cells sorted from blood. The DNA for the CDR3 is TGTGCCAGCAGCCGCCTTGGGGACGGGTACAATGAGCAGTTCTTC. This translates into CASSRLGDGYNEQFF.